Presented here are 13 T cell receptor beta chains from one specimen sequenced in a study of breast tumors, draining lymph nodes, adjacent tissues. From the multiplex PCR reads, TCRdb called clonotypes with MiXCR, one entry per CDR3 protein. The table shows some 100,000 distinct CDR3 sequences, with less than 25% occurring only once. Axillary draining lymph nodes of breast cancer patients supplied the node samples. The source material was axillary lymph node tissue. Source of these receptors: a female donor with breast cancer. Some clones in this sample may be carry-over from other donors' samples.

This clonotype was detected many times. V gene TRBV27 combines with J gene TRBJ2-7, with 7 positions matching TRBD1. V was pared by 5 bases and J by 2 bases, with 9 bases of the junction left unmatched. The germline CDR1 and CDR2 sequences are MNHEY and SMNVEV (reference sequence). CDR3 size: 15 residues. Here the CDR3 reads CASSPRTGMAYEQYF. The CDR3 DNA follows: TGTGCCAGCAGTCCTCGGACAGGTATGGCCTACGAGCAGTACTTC.

This clonotype was found many times. The chain joins TRBV3-1 to TRBJ2-7; no firm D call. This CDR3 has 14 residues. Between the trimmed V and J ends, which lost 2 bases and 0 bases, there was a span of 8 bases. Per germline, CDR1 LGHDT and CDR2 YNNKEL (reference sequence). The CDR3 is CASSQSPSSYEQYF. CDR3 nucleotide sequence: TGTGCCAGCAGCCAATCCCCGAGCTCCTACGAGCAGTACTTC.

At least ten counts were recorded for this clonotype. V gene TRBV6-1 combines with J gene TRBJ2-3; D uncertain. V was cut by 7 bases and J by 4 bases, with 9 bases left in between. The CDR3 totals 12 residues. In germline, CDR1 is MNHNS, CDR2 SASEGT. The CDR3 nucleotides read TGTGCCAGCAAACACGAGTCAGATACGCAGTATTTT. Protein: CASKHESDTQYF.

V usage is TRBV28 and J usage is TRBJ1-2, with D hard to call. The length of the CDR3 is 15 residues. V lost 2 bases and J lost 0, with 10 bases in between. The V gene's germline CDR1 is MDHEN and CDR2 SYDVKM. CDR3 region: CASSLAGLTNYGYTF. Written as DNA, the CDR3 is TGTGCCAGCAGTTTAGCCGGACTTACTAACTATGGCTACACCTTC.

This clonotype was observed a single time. With a much larger clone just one base away, this may be a read error. V gene TRBV9 combines with J gene TRBJ1-4, with D possibly TRBD1 on 6 matching bases. CDR1 is SGDLS and CDR2 is YYNGEE in the germline V gene. This CDR3 region has 16 residues. Trimming removed 3 bases at V and 7 bases at J, with 19 bases between. This CDR3 is CASSEGPTGLSEKLFF. The CDR3 bases are TGTGCCAGCAGCGAGGGACCGACAGGACTAAGTGAAAAACTGTTTTTT.

Ten or more counts support this clonotype. This chain links TRBV5-1 with TRBJ2-7; 10 nucleotides agree with TRBD1. This CDR3 has 15 residues. CDR1 SGHRS and CDR2 YFSETQ come from the germline V gene. Trimming took 5 bases from V and 6 from J; bases not matched to a gene: 11. CDR3 sequence (DNA): TGCGCCAGCAGTTATGGGACAGGGGTATCCCCCGAGCAGTACTTC. The encoded protein is CASSYGTGVSPEQYF.

This clonotype was detected ten times or more. The J gene is TRBJ2-1, the V gene TRBV4-1; D gene ambiguous. Germline loops: CDR1 MGHRA, CDR2 YSYEKL. The CDR3 length is 13 residues. V lost 1 base and J 6 bases, leaving 7 bases between the germline ends. CDR3 bases: TGCGCCAGCAGCCAAGGTCCGGTCAATGAGCAGTTCTTC. Amino acids: CASSQGPVNEQFF.

This clonotype occurred once. The junction departs from germline at one end; a sequencing error may be responsible. The V and J genes are TRBV30 and TRBJ1-3, with D tentatively TRBD1 (6 bases). CDR1 GTSNPN and CDR2 SVGIG come from the germline V gene (reference sequence). The CDR3 consists of 14 residues. The CDR3 reads CAWSVRGSGSTIYF. Written as DNA, the CDR3 is TGTGCCTGGAGTGTCAGGGGATCTGGAAGCACCATATATTTT.

In this sample, this clonotype turned up many times. J is TRBJ2-1 and V is TRBV29-1, with 7 bases fitting TRBD2. Losses at the gene ends were 3 bases for V and 7 bases for J; bases not matched to a gene: 6. The CDR3 contains 13 residues. Germline-derived CDR1 and CDR2 are SQVTM and ANQGSEA. The CDR3 loop reads CSVEFWGGNEQFF. The CDR3 nucleotides are TGCAGCGTTGAGTTTTGGGGAGGGAATGAGCAGTTCTTC.

This clonotype turned up a few times. This sequence may be a read error, since a much larger clone differs from it by one base. This chain joins TRBV20-1 and TRBJ2-7, with D perhaps matching TRBD1 (5 bases). Germline-derived CDR1 and CDR2 are DFQATT and SNEGSKA (reference sequence). With 3 bases removed from V and 2 bases from J, the gap between germline ends came to 11 bases. This CDR3 spans 13 amino acids. The CDR3 DNA reads TGCAGTGCTAGTGCAGGGTGTACCTACGAGCAGTACTTC. It is translated as CSASAGCTYEQYF.

Note on this clonotype: A much larger clonotype is one base distant, so this may be a read error. The chain joins TRBV3-1 to TRBJ1-3; no clear D. V dropped 6 bases and J dropped 8 bases, with 17 bases sitting between them. Per germline, CDR1 LGHDT and CDR2 YNNKEL (reference sequence). CDR3 length equals 14 residues. The CDR3: CASSQQRLGDTIYF. The CDR3, as DNA: TGTGCCAGCAGTCAACAACGGCTGGGAGACACCATATATTTT.

With regard to this clonotype: A much larger clone differs by one base, so this may be a read error. DNA for the CDR3: TGTGCCAGCAAAAGACAGGGCTGGGCCTACGAGCAGTACTTC. This translates into CASKRQGWAYEQYF. The J gene is TRBJ2-7, the V gene TRBV27, with TRBD1 matching over 7 bases. The CDR3 runs 14 residues. Per germline, CDR1 MNHEY and CDR2 SMNVEV (reference sequence). V gave up 7 bases and J gave up 2 bases; unmatched junction bases: 8.

Ten or more counts support this clonotype. J is TRBJ2-5 and V is TRBV18, with D unresolved. CDR1 is KGHSH and CDR2 is LQKENI in the germline V gene. Between the trimmed V and J ends, which lost 2 bases and 0 bases, there was a span of 4 bases. The CDR3 is 13 residues long. The CDR3 sequence: CASSPNHQETQYF. For the CDR3, the DNA is TGTGCCAGCTCACCAAACCACCAAGAGACCCAGTACTTC.